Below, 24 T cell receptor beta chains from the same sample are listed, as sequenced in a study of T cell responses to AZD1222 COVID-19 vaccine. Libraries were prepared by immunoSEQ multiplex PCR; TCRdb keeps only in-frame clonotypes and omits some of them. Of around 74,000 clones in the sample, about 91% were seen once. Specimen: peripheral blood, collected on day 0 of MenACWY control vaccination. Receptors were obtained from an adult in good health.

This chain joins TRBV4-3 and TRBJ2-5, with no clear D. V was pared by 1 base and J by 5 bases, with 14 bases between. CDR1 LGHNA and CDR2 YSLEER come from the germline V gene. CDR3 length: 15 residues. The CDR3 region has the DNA TGCGCCAGCAGCCAAGTCTACCCGGGTCTGGAGACCCAGTACTTC. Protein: CASSQVYPGLETQYF.

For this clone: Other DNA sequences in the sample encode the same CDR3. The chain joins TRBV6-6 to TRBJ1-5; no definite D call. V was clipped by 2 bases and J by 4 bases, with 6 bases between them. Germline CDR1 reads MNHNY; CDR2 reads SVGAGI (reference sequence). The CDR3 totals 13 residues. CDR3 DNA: TGTGCCAGCAGTTACGGTGAAAATCAGCCCCAGCATTTT. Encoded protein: CASSYGENQPQHF.

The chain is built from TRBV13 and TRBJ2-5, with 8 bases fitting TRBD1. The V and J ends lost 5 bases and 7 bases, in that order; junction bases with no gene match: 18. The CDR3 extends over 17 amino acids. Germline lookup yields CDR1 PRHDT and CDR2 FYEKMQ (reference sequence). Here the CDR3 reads CASSPQTGQGGRGTQYF. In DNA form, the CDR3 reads TGTGCCAGCAGCCCCCAAACAGGACAGGGTGGACGGGGGACCCAGTACTTC.

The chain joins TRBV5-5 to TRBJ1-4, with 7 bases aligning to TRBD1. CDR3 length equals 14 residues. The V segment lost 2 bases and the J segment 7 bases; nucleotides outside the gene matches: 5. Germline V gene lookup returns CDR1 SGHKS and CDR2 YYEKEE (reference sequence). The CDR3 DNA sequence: TGTGCCAGCAGCTTTGACAGGGTGGGTGAAAAACTGTTTTTT. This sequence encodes CASSFDRVGEKLFF.

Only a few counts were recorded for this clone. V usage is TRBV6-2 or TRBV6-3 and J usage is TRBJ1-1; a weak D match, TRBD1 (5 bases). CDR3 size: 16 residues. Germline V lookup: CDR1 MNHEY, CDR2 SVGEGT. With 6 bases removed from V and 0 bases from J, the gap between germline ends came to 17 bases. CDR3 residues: CASSQTTGTVNTEAFF. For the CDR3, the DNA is TGTGCCAGCAGCCAGACGACCGGGACGGTGAACACTGAAGCTTTCTTT.

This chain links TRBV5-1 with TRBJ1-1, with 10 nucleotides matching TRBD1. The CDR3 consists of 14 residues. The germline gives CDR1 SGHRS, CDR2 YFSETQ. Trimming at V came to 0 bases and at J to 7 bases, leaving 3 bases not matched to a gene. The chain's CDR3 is CASSLGQGAVEAFF. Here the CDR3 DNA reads TGCGCCAGCAGCTTGGGACAGGGGGCAGTTGAAGCTTTCTTT.

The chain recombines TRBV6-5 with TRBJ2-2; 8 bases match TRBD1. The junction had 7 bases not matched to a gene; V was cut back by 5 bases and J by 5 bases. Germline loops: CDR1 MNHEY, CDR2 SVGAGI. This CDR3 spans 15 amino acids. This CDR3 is CASSPGQGWTGELFF. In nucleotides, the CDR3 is TGTGCCAGCAGTCCCGGACAGGGTTGGACCGGGGAGCTGTTTTTT.

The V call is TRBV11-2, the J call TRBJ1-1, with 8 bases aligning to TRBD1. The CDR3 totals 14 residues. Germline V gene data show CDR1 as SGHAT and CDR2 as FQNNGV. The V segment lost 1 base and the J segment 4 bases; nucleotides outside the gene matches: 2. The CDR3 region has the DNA TGTGCCAGCAGCTTAGCAGGGGGCAGCACTGAAGCTTTCTTT. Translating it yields CASSLAGGSTEAFF.

CDR3 sequence (DNA): TGTGCCAGTAGTAATCTGGGCGGGACCTACGAGCAGTACTTC. Translation: CASSNLGGTYEQYF. J is TRBJ2-7 and V is TRBV19; TRBD2 might be the D (6 bases). The CDR3 covers 14 residues. CDR1 and CDR2 from the germline V gene are LNHDA and SQIVND (reference sequence). The germline V and J ends were trimmed by 4 bases and 2 bases, with 12 bases remaining between them.

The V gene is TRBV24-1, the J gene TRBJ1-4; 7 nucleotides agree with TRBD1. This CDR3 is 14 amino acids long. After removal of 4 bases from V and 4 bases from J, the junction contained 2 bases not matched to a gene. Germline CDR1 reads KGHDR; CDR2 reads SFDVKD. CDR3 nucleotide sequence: TGTGCCACCAGTGAGGCAGGGGGTAATGAAAAACTGTTTTTT. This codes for CATSEAGGNEKLFF.

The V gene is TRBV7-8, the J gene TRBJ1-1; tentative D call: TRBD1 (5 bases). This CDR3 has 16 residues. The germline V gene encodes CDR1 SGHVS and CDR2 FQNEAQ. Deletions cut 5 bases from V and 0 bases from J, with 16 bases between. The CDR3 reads CASSSPSGTVNTEAFF. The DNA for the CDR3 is TGTGCCAGCAGCAGCCCGAGCGGGACTGTGAACACTGAAGCTTTCTTT.

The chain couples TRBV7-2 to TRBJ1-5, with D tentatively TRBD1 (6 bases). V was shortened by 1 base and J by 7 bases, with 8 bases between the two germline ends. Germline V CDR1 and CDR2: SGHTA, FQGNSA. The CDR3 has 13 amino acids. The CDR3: CASSLDRAQPQHF. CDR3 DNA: TGTGCCAGCAGCTTAGACAGGGCCCAGCCCCAGCATTTT.

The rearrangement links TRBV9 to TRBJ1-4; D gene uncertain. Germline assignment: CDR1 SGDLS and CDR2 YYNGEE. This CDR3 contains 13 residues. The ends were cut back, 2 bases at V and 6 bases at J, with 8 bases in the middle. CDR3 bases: TGTGCCAGCAGCGTGGCAGAAGATGAAAAACTGTTTTTT. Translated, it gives CASSVAEDEKLFF.

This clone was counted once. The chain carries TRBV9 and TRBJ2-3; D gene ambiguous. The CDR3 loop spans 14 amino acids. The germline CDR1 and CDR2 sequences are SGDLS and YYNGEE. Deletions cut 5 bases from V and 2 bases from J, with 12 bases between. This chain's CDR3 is CASSLSLNTDTQYF. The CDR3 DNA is TGTGCCAGCAGTTTATCCCTAAACACAGATACGCAGTATTTT.

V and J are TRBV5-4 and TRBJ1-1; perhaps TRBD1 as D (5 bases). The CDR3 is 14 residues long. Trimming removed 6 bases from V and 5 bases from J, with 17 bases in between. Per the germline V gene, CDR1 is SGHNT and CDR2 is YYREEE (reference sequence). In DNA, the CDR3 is TGTGCCAGCACCAGGGAAAGGGCCGGAACTGAAGCTTTCTTT. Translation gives CASTRERAGTEAFF.

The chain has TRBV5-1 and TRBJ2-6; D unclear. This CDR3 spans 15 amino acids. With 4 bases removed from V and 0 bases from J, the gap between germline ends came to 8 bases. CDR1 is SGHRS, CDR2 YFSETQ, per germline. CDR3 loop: CASSPPVSGANVLTF. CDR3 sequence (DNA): TGCGCCAGCAGCCCCCCGGTCTCTGGGGCCAACGTCCTGACTTTC.

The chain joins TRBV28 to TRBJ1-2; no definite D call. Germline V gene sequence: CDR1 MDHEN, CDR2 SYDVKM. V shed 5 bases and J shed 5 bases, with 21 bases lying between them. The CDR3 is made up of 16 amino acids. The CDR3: CASSPPPATVFYGYTF. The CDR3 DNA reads TGTGCCAGCAGTCCCCCCCCGGCCACGGTCTTTTATGGCTACACCTTC.

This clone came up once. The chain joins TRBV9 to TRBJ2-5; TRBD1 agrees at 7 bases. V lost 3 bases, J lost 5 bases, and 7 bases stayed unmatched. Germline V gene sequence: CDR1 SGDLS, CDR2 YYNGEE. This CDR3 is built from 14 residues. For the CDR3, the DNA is TGTGCCAGCAGCGCACAGGGGTTAACGGAGACCCAGTACTTC. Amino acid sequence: CASSAQGLTETQYF.

In DNA form, the CDR3 reads TGTGCCAGCAGCCAATTTCTAGCGGGAGCCTACAATGAGCAGTTCTTC. This sequence encodes CASSQFLAGAYNEQFF. V and J are TRBV3-1 (or the pseudogene TRBV3-2) and TRBJ2-1; 10 nucleotides align to TRBD2. This CDR3 is built from 16 residues. The V gene end was trimmed by 2 bases and the J gene end by 2 bases; junction bases not matched to a gene: 3. From germline, CDR1 is LGHDT and CDR2 YNNKEL (reference sequence).

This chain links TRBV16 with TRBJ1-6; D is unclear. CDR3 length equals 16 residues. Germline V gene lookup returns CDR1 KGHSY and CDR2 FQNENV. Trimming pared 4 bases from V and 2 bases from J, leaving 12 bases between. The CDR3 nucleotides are TGTGCCAGCAGCCCCGTAGGGCAAGCCTATAATTCACCCCTCCACTTT. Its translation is CASSPVGQAYNSPLHF. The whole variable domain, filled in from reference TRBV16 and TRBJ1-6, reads GEEVAQTPKHLVRGEGQKAKLYCAPIKGHSYVFWYQQVLKNEFKFLISFQNENVFDETGMPKERFSAKCLPNSPCSLEIQATKLEDSAVYFCASSPVGQAYNSPLHFGNGTRLTVT.

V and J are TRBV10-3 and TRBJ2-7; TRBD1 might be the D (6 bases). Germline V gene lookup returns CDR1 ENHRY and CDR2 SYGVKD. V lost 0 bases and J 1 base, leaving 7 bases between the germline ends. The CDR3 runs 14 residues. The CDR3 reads CAISESTGSYEQYF. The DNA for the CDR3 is TGTGCCATCAGTGAGTCTACAGGGTCCTACGAGCAGTACTTC.

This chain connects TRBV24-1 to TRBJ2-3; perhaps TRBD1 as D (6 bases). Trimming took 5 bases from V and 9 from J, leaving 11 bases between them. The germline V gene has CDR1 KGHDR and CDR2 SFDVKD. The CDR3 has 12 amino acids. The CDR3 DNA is TGTGCCACCAGTGTGGCAGGGGAGACGCAGTATTTT. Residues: CATSVAGETQYF.

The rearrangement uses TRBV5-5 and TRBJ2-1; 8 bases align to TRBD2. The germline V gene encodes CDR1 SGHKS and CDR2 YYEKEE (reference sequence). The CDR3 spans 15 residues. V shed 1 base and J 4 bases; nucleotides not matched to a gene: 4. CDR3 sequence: CASSLNSGVYNEQFF. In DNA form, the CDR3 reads TGTGCCAGCAGCTTGAATAGCGGGGTTTACAATGAGCAGTTCTTC.

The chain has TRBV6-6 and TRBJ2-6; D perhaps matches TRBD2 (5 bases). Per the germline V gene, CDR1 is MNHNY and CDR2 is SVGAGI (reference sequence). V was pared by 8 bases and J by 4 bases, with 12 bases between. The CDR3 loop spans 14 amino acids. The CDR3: CASASGVGANVLTF. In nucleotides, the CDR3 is TGTGCCAGCGCGTCCGGGGTAGGGGCCAACGTCCTGACTTTC.